These T cell receptor beta chains were read from a single sample in a study of blood T cell repertoires in COVID-19. Sequencing used immunoSEQ multiplex PCR; TCRdb keeps in-frame clones, though not all of them. The repertoire consists of roughly 220,000 clones, with around 82% occurring once and the leading ten covering 4.5% to 7%. The sequencing input was peripheral blood. The source is a woman between 65 and 79 years old with acute or convalescent COVID-19. The CDR3 runs from the conserved cysteine through the conserved F or W. A D gene is named only where the DNA matches it firmly.

>-|TRBV5-1
CASSFTGQRPHQLNTEAFF
>-|TRBV28
CASSLPQGNQPQHF
>-|TRBV12-3/TRBV12-4
CASKQGRGQPQHF
>TRBD1|TRBV29-1
CSVTLMGQGNYGYTF
>TRBD1|TRBV18
CASSLSGTGGEQYF
>TRBD1|TRBV7-9
CASRPTGLAEQYF
>TRBD2|TRBV6-1
CASSEGTSGIIYEQYF
>-|TRBV19
CASSTRDLQPQHF
>TRBD1|TRBV28
CASRGQGRNQPQHF
>-|TRBV28
CASSFMRGSTDTQYF
>-|TRBV5-1
CASSLGSSSYNEQFF
>-|TRBV29-1
CSAPDKSSYNEQFF
>TRBD1|TRBV7-9
CASSSTGTGTDEQYF
>TRBD2|TRBV15
CATSREGAGGLNTDTQYF
>TRBD1|TRBV7-9
CASSLARTGGDDGYTF
>TRBD1|TRBV7-8
CASSPTDRLGYGYTF
>TRBD1|TRBV2
CASSAARGLADTQYF
>-|TRBV28
CASRKSGDPYEQYF
>-|TRBV11-3
CASSPGASTDTQYF
>TRBD1|TRBV12-5
CASGREGADYGYTF
>TRBD2|TRBV9
CASSVVLAGVNEQFF
>TRBD2|TRBV3-1/TRBV3-2
CASSQDLLAGGGSYNEQFF
>TRBD1|TRBV29-1
CSGKAGTGNTDTQYF
>-|TRBV12-3/TRBV12-4
CASSVTHEQYF
>-|TRBV5-1
CASSLDPRVNEKLFF
>-|TRBV28
CASSLKGRGQFF
>-|TRBV15
CATSSTGKMEFF
>TRBD2|TRBV7-2
CASTDGTSGGAYEQYF
>-|TRBV19
CASSRKQGRETQYF
>TRBD1|TRBV2
CASSGLQGTDTQYF
>-|TRBV19
CASSIGGNVGQPQHF
>TRBD2|TRBV19
CASSIDPSGTSYF
>-|TRBV24-1
CATSDPSLDGGAIYGYTF
>TRBD2|TRBV9
CASSVVGVAGDAGELFF
>TRBD2|TRBV19
CASSILAGGKETQYF
>-|TRBV7-2
CASSLRPGQGIMNTEAFF
>-|TRBV30
CAWSRENWNSPLHF
>-|TRBV30
CAWNALEADTQYF
>TRBD2|TRBV6-5
CASIWGGKETQYF
>TRBD2|TRBV10-2
CASRNGLAGYNEQFF